The 27 T cell receptor beta chains below all came from one sample that was sequenced in a study of Graves' ophthalmopathy and Graves' hyperthyroidism. Amplified TCR beta CDR3 regions were obtained using RNA transcripts as template. Second-round multiplex PCR came after a first-round RT-PCR that employed HTBI primers. Each CDR3 protein is one row after TCRdb ran MiXCR on the multiplex PCR reads. The sample has about 480,000 distinct CDR3 sequences; roughly an eighth are singletons. The sequencing input was blood. The source of these receptors is a woman aged 25 to 45 with Graves' ophthalmopathy.

This clonotype was counted many times. The chain joins TRBV10-3 to TRBJ2-5, with unresolved D. Deletions cut 2 bases from V and 2 bases from J, with 9 bases between. The CDR3 consists of 14 residues. Germline CDR1 reads ENHRY; CDR2 reads SYGVKD. The CDR3 DNA reads TGTGCCATCAGTGAGGGCAGGTTACAAGAGACCCAGTACTTC. Protein product: CAISEGRLQETQYF.

This clonotype was seen ten or more times. V and J are TRBV6-5 and TRBJ2-7, with D possibly being TRBD1 (5 bases). CDR1 and CDR2 (germline): MNHEY, SVGAGI. V was clipped by 2 bases and J by 6 bases, with 11 bases between them. The CDR3 loop spans 13 amino acids. The CDR3 region has the DNA TGTGCCAGCAGTTACCCAGGGTTGAGCGAGCAGTACTTC. This translates into CASSYPGLSEQYF.

This clonotype was recorded many times. The V gene is TRBV5-1, the J gene TRBJ1-1; D ambiguous. CDR3 length: 13 amino acids. Between the trimmed V and J ends, which lost 3 bases and 5 bases, there was a span of 11 bases. Germline V gene data show CDR1 as SGHRS and CDR2 as YFSETQ. The CDR3 DNA follows: TGCGCCAGCAGCTCCCTTTTGGGAACTGAAGCTTTCTTT. This translates into CASSSLLGTEAFF.

This clonotype was recorded many times. V is TRBV28 and J is TRBJ2-6; D gene ambiguous. The CDR3 consists of 17 residues. The V end lost 5 bases, the J end lost 0 bases, and 14 bases lay between the germline ends. CDR1 is MDHEN, CDR2 SYDVKM, per germline. The CDR3 loop reads CASSKGASSSGANVLTF. The CDR3 DNA sequence: TGTGCCAGCAGTAAGGGCGCGTCCAGCTCTGGGGCCAACGTCCTGACTTTC.

The V gene is TRBV20-1, the J gene TRBJ2-7; 7 bases line up with TRBD1. With 6 bases clipped from V and 0 bases from J, the junction kept 8 bases outside the gene matches. Germline CDR1 and CDR2: DFQATT and SNEGSKA (reference sequence). The CDR3 runs to 14 residues. The CDR3 DNA reads TGCAGTGCCCGAAGGGACAGCCTCTCCTACGAGCAGTACTTC. Its translation: CSARRDSLSYEQYF.

The table lists this clonotype with many counts. The J gene is TRBJ2-7, the V gene TRBV15; D unresolved. This CDR3 comprises 13 residues. Germline V gives CDR1 LNHNV, CDR2 YYDKDF (reference sequence). Between the trimmed V and J ends, which lost 0 bases and 7 bases, there was a span of 10 bases. CDR3 sequence: CATSRDQPAEQYF. The CDR3 DNA reads TGTGCCACCAGCAGAGATCAGCCCGCGGAGCAGTACTTC.

The chain has TRBV6-2 or TRBV6-3 and TRBJ1-2; D is undetermined. Germline lookup yields CDR1 MNHEY and CDR2 SVGEGT. Trimming shortened V by 10 bases and J by 4 bases, and 10 bases separated the two germline ends. The CDR3 extends over 11 amino acids. The CDR3 DNA follows: TGTGCCATCCGGTATATCTATGGCTACACCTTC. Protein: CAIRYIYGYTF.

CDR3: CASSQEIAGAGAQYF. The CDR3 coding sequence is TGTGCCAGCAGCCAAGAGATAGCGGGGGCGGGGGCCCAGTACTTC. The chain carries TRBV3-1 and TRBJ2-5; 9 bases fit TRBD2. There are 15 residues in the CDR3. The V segment lost 0 bases and the J segment 9 bases; nucleotides outside the gene matches: 8. Germline-derived CDR1 and CDR2 are LGHDT and YNNKEL (reference sequence).

This clonotype came up many times. V and J are TRBV2 and TRBJ1-5, with unresolved D. The CDR3 totals 14 residues. CDR1 SNHLY and CDR2 FYNNEI come from the germline V gene. V was trimmed by 0 bases and J by 3 bases, leaving 6 bases between them. The CDR3 sequence: CASSEAQVNQPQHF. CDR3 bases: TGTGCCAGCAGTGAAGCACAAGTCAATCAGCCCCAGCATTTT.

The V and J genes are TRBV11-2 and TRBJ1-2, with D unclear. Germline V gene lookup returns CDR1 SGHAT and CDR2 FQNNGV. Trimming shortened V by 0 bases and J by 5 bases, and 10 bases separated the two germline ends. CDR3 length: 14 residues. CDR3 amino acids: CASSLERGRYGYTF. The CDR3 DNA reads as TGTGCCAGCAGCTTAGAGAGAGGGAGATATGGCTACACCTTC.

The sample holds many counts of this clonotype. The V gene is TRBV30, the J gene TRBJ2-4, with D perhaps matching TRBD2 (5 bases). V was shortened by 2 bases and J by 3 bases, with 20 bases between the two germline ends. Germline-derived CDR1 and CDR2 are GTSNPN and SVGIG (reference sequence). The CDR3 loop spans 17 amino acids. The CDR3, as DNA: TGTGCCTGGAGTAAAATCGGACTCACAAGGGACAAAAACATTCAGTACTTC. This codes for CAWSKIGLTRDKNIQYF.

The rearrangement joins TRBV10-3 to TRBJ2-7, with a possible D match to TRBD2 (7 bases). Germline V lookup: CDR1 ENHRY, CDR2 SYGVKD. The CDR3 covers 15 residues. V was clipped by 5 bases and J by 0 bases, with 14 bases between them. In DNA form, the CDR3 reads TGTGCCATCAGTATGGCGGGGGCAACCTCCTACGAGCAGTACTTC. This sequence encodes CAISMAGATSYEQYF.

This clonotype was found many times. The rearrangement links TRBV7-9 to TRBJ2-7; possible D gene TRBD2, 5 bases. CDR1 and CDR2 (germline): SEHNR, FQNEAQ (reference sequence). The CDR3 runs 14 residues. V was cut by 1 base and J by 4 bases, with 11 bases left in between. The CDR3 sequence: CASSLEGGVYEQYF. The CDR3, as DNA: TGTGCCAGCAGCTTAGAAGGAGGAGTGTACGAGCAGTACTTC. The full variable domain, rest sourced from reference TRBV7-9 and TRBJ2-7, is DTGVSQNPRHKITKRGQNVTFRCDPISEHNRLYWYRQTLGQGPEFLTYFQNEAQLEKSRLLSDRFSAERPKGSFSTLEIQRTEQGDSAMYLCASSLEGGVYEQYFGPGTRLTVT.

V and J are TRBV11-2 and TRBJ2-7, with D perhaps matching TRBD1 or TRBD2 (6 bases each). Germline assignment: CDR1 SGHAT and CDR2 FQNNGV. The CDR3 totals 17 residues. V lost 2 bases and J lost 5, with 22 bases in between. This CDR3 is CASSLRGAGSGGDEQYF. CDR3 DNA: TGTGCCAGCAGCTTAAGGGGGGCTGGGTCGGGCGGCGACGAGCAGTACTTC. The variable domain in full, completed from reference TRBV11-2 and TRBJ2-7, reads EAGVAQSPRYKIIEKRQSVAFWCNPISGHATLYWYQQILGQGPKLLIQFQNNGVVDDSQLPKDRFSAERLKGVDSTLKIQPAKLEDSAVYLCASSLRGAGSGGDEQYFGPGTRLTVT.

In this sample, this clonotype turned up many times. The rearrangement uses TRBV7-2 and TRBJ2-7; maybe TRBD2 (6 bases). V lost 1 base, J lost 0 bases, and 16 bases lay in between. This CDR3 spans 17 amino acids. Germline V gives CDR1 SGHTA, CDR2 FQGNSA. CDR3: CASSLGWTIAVSYEQYF. CDR3 bases: TGTGCCAGCAGCTTAGGATGGACTATAGCGGTCTCCTACGAGCAGTACTTC.

This chain connects TRBV28 to TRBJ2-2; D unresolved. The V gene lost 6 bases and the J gene lost 6 bases, with 17 bases spanning the gap. This CDR3 contains 15 residues. CDR1 MDHEN and CDR2 SYDVKM come from the germline V gene. Written as DNA, the CDR3 is TGTGCCAGCAGAGACCCCCCAGGACCGGCCGGGGAGCTGTTTTTT. Its translation is CASRDPPGPAGELFF.

This clonotype was recorded many times. V gene TRBV24-1 combines with J gene TRBJ1-2; unclear D gene. V dropped 4 bases and J dropped 1 base, with 6 bases sitting between them. CDR1 and CDR2 from the germline V gene are KGHDR and SFDVKD. The CDR3 spans 13 residues. The CDR3 DNA is TGTGCCACCAGTGACAACGGTAACTATGGCTACACCTTC. It translates to CATSDNGNYGYTF.

This clonotype was counted between two and nine times. This chain links TRBV11-2 with TRBJ2-7; TRBD1 agrees at 7 bases. The germline V gene encodes CDR1 SGHAT and CDR2 FQNNGV. The CDR3 contains 16 residues. V lost 1 base to trimming and J lost 3 bases; unmatched junction nucleotides: 9. In DNA form, the CDR3 reads TGTGCCAGCAGCTTAGGAGTGCGACAGGGAAACTACGAGCAGTACTTC. Its protein product is CASSLGVRQGNYEQYF.

The CDR3 protein is CASSPWTGQDTEAFF. The DNA for the CDR3 is TGTGCCAGCAGTCCTTGGACAGGGCAAGACACTGAAGCTTTCTTT. The V and J genes are TRBV6-1 and TRBJ1-1; 8 bases agree with TRBD1. The CDR3 consists of 15 residues. Trimming removed 5 bases from V and 3 bases from J; junction bases left unmatched: 8. Germline loops: CDR1 MNHNS, CDR2 SASEGT.

This clonotype was found many times. The genes are TRBV28 and TRBJ2-5; TRBD1 matches at 8 bases. The CDR3 sequence is 14 residues long. Trimming removed 5 bases from V and 5 bases from J; junction bases left unmatched: 7. CDR1 MDHEN and CDR2 SYDVKM come from the germline V gene. CDR3 sequence (DNA): TGTGCCAGCAGTGGAGACAGGGGACGCGAGACCCAGTACTTC. Translated, it gives CASSGDRGRETQYF.

The rearrangement links TRBV20-1 to TRBJ1-2; unclear D gene. V was clipped by 6 bases and J by 4 bases, with 18 bases between them. The CDR3 loop spans 14 amino acids. CDR1 is DFQATT, CDR2 SNEGSKA, per germline (reference sequence). The DNA for the CDR3 is TGCAGTGCCTTGACATGGACGATAAGCTATGGCTACACCTTC. Its protein product is CSALTWTISYGYTF.

This clonotype was observed at least ten times. The chain links TRBV7-8 to TRBJ1-1; tentative D call: TRBD1 (6 bases). The germline CDR1 and CDR2 sequences are SGHVS and FQNEAQ. V shed 8 bases and J shed 4 bases, with 17 bases lying between them. The CDR3 extends over 14 amino acids. DNA of the CDR3: TGTGCCAGCCGACGAGGACAGAAAGGCACTGAAGCTTTCTTT. Encoded protein: CASRRGQKGTEAFF.

This clonotype was counted ten times or more. This chain links TRBV19 with TRBJ1-5, with 8 bases identical to TRBD1. Per the germline V gene, CDR1 is LNHDA and CDR2 is SQIVND (reference sequence). V was pared by 4 bases and J by 2 bases, with 10 bases of the junction left unmatched. This CDR3 has 17 residues. CDR3 nucleotide sequence: TGTGCCAGTAGTACTCCCGGGACAGGATATCGCAATCAGCCCCAGCATTTT. The encoded protein is CASSTPGTGYRNQPQHF.

The chain has TRBV12-3 or TRBV12-4 and TRBJ2-5, with 7 bases lining up with TRBD1. The J segment lost 1 base and the V segment lost 6 bases, leaving 11 bases of the junction unmatched. The CDR3 loop spans 16 amino acids. Written as DNA, the CDR3 is TGTGCCAGCAGGACCACTACAGGGGCCTTCCAAGAGACCCAGTACTTC. It codes for CASRTTTGAFQETQYF.

This clonotype has at least ten counts. V and J are TRBV20-1 and TRBJ2-5; D gene uncertain. Per the germline V gene, CDR1 is DFQATT and CDR2 is SNEGSKA (reference sequence). V lost 0 bases, J lost 2 bases, and 7 bases lay in between. CDR3 length: 13 residues. In DNA form, the CDR3 reads TGCAGTGCTAGAGATTTTAGTCAAGAGACCCAGTACTTC. Amino acid sequence: CSARDFSQETQYF.

This clonotype was recorded at least ten times. The chain joins TRBV2 to TRBJ2-5, with 14 bases matching TRBD2. Germline V CDR1 and CDR2: SNHLY, FYNNEI. Trimming took 6 bases from V and 1 from J; bases not matched to a gene: 7. The CDR3 has 17 amino acids. CDR3 in amino acids: CASSRQTSGGAQETQYF. CDR3 DNA sequence: TGTGCCAGCAGCCGCCAGACTAGCGGGGGGGCCCAAGAGACCCAGTACTTC.

This clonotype has a count of ten or more. The chain uses TRBV5-1 and TRBJ1-6; D gene uncertain. Deletions cut 1 base from V and 9 bases from J, with 11 bases between. Germline-derived CDR1 and CDR2 are SGHRS and YFSETQ. The CDR3 is made up of 14 amino acids. CDR3 sequence: CASSLSRGGSPLHF. The CDR3 DNA reads TGCGCCAGCAGCTTGTCGCGGGGTGGTTCACCCCTCCACTTT.